This TCR beta chain is from a study of blood T cell repertoires in COVID-19. As for the study in general: Sites across the United States, Italy and Spain contributed samples from acute and convalescent COVID-19. PBMCs, B-cell-depleted T cells, or T cells were the source of the cDNA or gDNA that made up the material.

Those enrolled, adults aged roughly 18 to 89 years, came from roughly 22 US areas. Authors' analysis steps: For nucleated cells, counts were estimated from reference gene primer amplification. Only in-frame clones appear in the TCRdb table, and some are missing; sequencing was by immunoSEQ multiplex PCR. V and J calls and clone size are copied from that table; D and trimming were computed from the DNA. Of fewer than 250,000 clones listed, roughly 89% are singletons. V lost 1 base and J lost 7, with 8 bases in between. The CDR3 has 13 residues. Germline V gene sequence: CDR1 SGHTA, CDR2 FQGNSA. This TCR derives from a woman aged 30 to 39 with acute COVID-19. Material for sequencing was PBMCs or T cells enriched from blood (not recorded which). The chain carries TRBV7-2 and TRBJ1-5; D not certain. This chain's CDR3 is CASSLVGGQPQHF. Here the CDR3 DNA reads TGTGCCAGCAGCTTAGTAGGAGGGCAGCCCCAGCATTTT.